The rows below give T cell receptor beta chains drawn from one sample of a study of CD8 T cells in ankylosing spondylitis. TCRdb recomputed calls from the 5' RACE reads with MiXCR, one row per CDR3 protein. The sample comprises about 250,000 distinct CDR3 sequences, 30% to 35% of which are singletons, and about 4.2% rests with the top ten. The sample consisted of blood, either unsorted or a sorted T cell fraction (not recorded which). The receptors were sampled from a male donor with ankylosing spondylitis or in good health (not recorded which). CDR3s include the opening cysteine and the closing phenylalanine or tryptophan. D genes are given only for firm matches. The size of a clone is reported for some rows only, either as once, few or many, or as a class for expanded clones.

D gene: .
clone size: once
V gene: TRBV6-1
J gene: TRBJ1-5
CDR3 protein: CASRPDGSNQPQHF
CDR3 DNA: TGTGCCAGCAGACCAGACGGCTCCAATCAGCCCCAGCATTTT

D gene: .
clone size: few
V gene: TRBV29-1
J gene: TRBJ2-5
CDR3 protein: CSVGTRQIQETQYF
CDR3 DNA: TGCAGCGTTGGGACACGACAAATCCAAGAGACCCAGTACTTC

D gene: .
clone size: .
V gene: TRBV27
J gene: TRBJ1-5
CDR3 protein: CASSWKMGNQPQHF
CDR3 DNA: TGTGCCAGCAGCTGGAAGATGGGCAATCAGCCCCAGCATTTT

D gene: .
clone size: .
V gene: TRBV27
J gene: TRBJ2-7
CDR3 protein: CASSVSQASWYEQYF
CDR3 DNA: TGTGCCAGCAGTGTAAGCCAGGCCTCCTGGTACGAGCAGTACTTC

D gene: .
clone size: .
V gene: TRBV12-3/TRBV12-4
J gene: TRBJ1-2
CDR3 protein: CASSLWSGKGYTF
CDR3 DNA: TGTGCCAGCAGTTTATGGTCAGGGAAGGGCTACACCTTC

D gene: .
clone size: .
V gene: TRBV12-3/TRBV12-4
J gene: TRBJ2-3
CDR3 protein: CASQGLLRADTQYF
CDR3 DNA: TGTGCCAGCCAAGGCCTTTTGAGGGCAGATACGCAGTATTTT

D gene: TRBD1
clone size: .
V gene: TRBV12-3/TRBV12-4
J gene: TRBJ2-6
CDR3 protein: CASSFRQGAQAGANVLTF
CDR3 DNA: TGTGCCAGCAGTTTCAGACAGGGGGCGCAGGCTGGGGCCAACGTCCTGACTTTC

D gene: TRBD2
clone size: .
V gene: TRBV6-5
J gene: TRBJ2-5
CDR3 protein: CASSYAGGSQETQYF
CDR3 DNA: TGTGCCAGCAGTTATGCGGGGGGATCCCAAGAGACCCAGTACTTC

D gene: TRBD1
clone size: few
V gene: TRBV4-1
J gene: TRBJ2-4
CDR3 protein: CASSQGQGWRKNIQYF
CDR3 DNA: TGCGCCAGCAGCCAGGGACAGGGGTGGAGGAAAAACATTCAGTACTTC

D gene: .
clone size: .
V gene: TRBV12-3/TRBV12-4
J gene: TRBJ2-3
CDR3 protein: CASTPATDTQYF
CDR3 DNA: TGTGCCAGCACCCCGGCGACAGATACGCAGTATTTT

D gene: TRBD2
clone size: .
V gene: TRBV12-3/TRBV12-4
J gene: TRBJ2-4
CDR3 protein: CASRPTSGIRYIQYF
CDR3 DNA: TGTGCCAGCAGGCCGACTAGCGGAATTAGGTACATTCAGTACTTC

D gene: TRBD2
clone size: .
V gene: TRBV3-1
J gene: TRBJ2-5
CDR3 protein: CASSQLAGQETQYF
CDR3 DNA: TGTGCCAGCAGCCAGTTAGCGGGGCAAGAGACCCAGTACTTC

D gene: TRBD1
clone size: .
V gene: TRBV9
J gene: TRBJ2-5
CDR3 protein: CASSVTGTGIQETQYF
CDR3 DNA: TGTGCCAGCAGCGTAACTGGGACAGGGATCCAAGAGACCCAGTACTTC

D gene: TRBD1
clone size: .
V gene: TRBV4-2
J gene: TRBJ1-6
CDR3 protein: CASSQGPPGGGGSPLHF
CDR3 DNA: TGTGCCAGCAGCCAGGGCCCGCCAGGGGGTGGCGGTTCACCCCTCCACTTT

D gene: TRBD2
clone size: few
V gene: TRBV7-9
J gene: TRBJ2-5
CDR3 protein: CASSPWGLAGDGTQYF
CDR3 DNA: TGTGCCAGCAGCCCATGGGGGCTAGCGGGGGATGGGACCCAGTACTTC

D gene: .
clone size: once
V gene: TRBV28
J gene: TRBJ2-1
CDR3 protein: CASSFRRDNEQFF
CDR3 DNA: TGTGCCAGCAGTTTCCGGAGAGACAATGAGCAGTTCTTC

D gene: .
clone size: once
V gene: TRBV4-2
J gene: TRBJ2-1
CDR3 protein: CASSPGLGNEQFF
CDR3 DNA: TGTGCCAGCAGCCCGGGGCTGGGCAATGAGCAGTTCTTC

D gene: .
clone size: .
V gene: TRBV5-5
J gene: TRBJ2-7
CDR3 protein: CASSLASGVPYEQYF
CDR3 DNA: TGTGCCAGCAGCTTGGCTTCGGGGGTTCCTTACGAGCAGTACTTC

D gene: .
clone size: .
V gene: TRBV5-5
J gene: TRBJ2-7
CDR3 protein: CASSSSPTGYYEQYF
CDR3 DNA: TGTGCCAGCAGCTCCTCCCCGACAGGTTACTACGAGCAGTACTTC

D gene: TRBD2
clone size: .
V gene: TRBV7-9
J gene: TRBJ2-5
CDR3 protein: CASSSSSGGAGETQYF
CDR3 DNA: TGTGCCAGCAGCTCCTCGAGCGGGGGGGCCGGTGAGACCCAGTACTTC

D gene: .
clone size: many
V gene: TRBV20-1
J gene: TRBJ2-1
CDR3 protein: CSASIAIDEQFF
CDR3 DNA: TGCAGTGCGTCTATAGCGATCGATGAGCAGTTCTTC

D gene: TRBD1
clone size: .
V gene: TRBV20-1
J gene: TRBJ2-1
CDR3 protein: CSARRTGGKYNEQFF
CDR3 DNA: TGCAGTGCAAGACGGACAGGGGGCAAGTACAATGAGCAGTTCTTC

D gene: .
clone size: .
V gene: TRBV5-6
J gene: TRBJ2-7
CDR3 protein: CASSFVQGRYEQYF
CDR3 DNA: TGTGCCAGCAGCTTCGTTCAGGGGCGGTACGAGCAGTACTTC

D gene: .
clone size: .
V gene: TRBV20-1
J gene: TRBJ2-3
CDR3 protein: CSAKDYRPDTQYF
CDR3 DNA: TGCAGTGCTAAGGACTACCGCCCAGATACGCAGTATTTT

D gene: TRBD1
clone size: few
V gene: TRBV7-9
J gene: TRBJ2-7
CDR3 protein: CASSLAAGQGAYEQYF
CDR3 DNA: TGTGCCAGCAGCTTAGCCGCCGGACAGGGCGCCTACGAGCAGTACTTC

D gene: .
clone size: few
V gene: TRBV29-1
J gene: TRBJ1-2
CDR3 protein: CSVPQEAGLYGYTF
CDR3 DNA: TGCAGCGTGCCGCAAGAAGCAGGGCTCTATGGCTACACCTTC

D gene: TRBD2
clone size: few
V gene: TRBV20-1
J gene: TRBJ2-5
CDR3 protein: CSGSGGAIQETQYF
CDR3 DNA: TGCAGTGGTAGCGGGGGGGCAATCCAAGAGACCCAGTACTTC

D gene: .
clone size: .
V gene: TRBV20-1
J gene: TRBJ2-2
CDR3 protein: CSARLPNTGELFF
CDR3 DNA: TGCAGTGCTAGGCTCCCGAACACCGGGGAGCTGTTTTTT

D gene: .
clone size: .
V gene: TRBV11-2
J gene: TRBJ1-1
CDR3 protein: CASSPPGSGNTEAFF
CDR3 DNA: TGTGCCAGCAGCCCCCCCGGGTCAGGGAACACTGAAGCTTTCTTT